The clone carrying this T cell receptor (beta chain) was counted a few times. Its antigen is undetermined. The data stem from a study of response to subunit inactivated influenza vaccine. Study-level results: Only a handful of new T cells, the authors suggested, are recruited with each seasonal influenza vaccination.

TCRdb reanalysed the RT-PCR reads using MiXCR and keeps one entry per CDR3 protein. The sample has about 480,000 distinct CDR3 sequences, roughly 9.8% seen once. Germline loops: CDR1 KGHSH, CDR2 LQKENI. This CDR3 has 14 residues. The V gene lost 2 bases and the J gene lost 6 bases, with 11 bases spanning the gap. This receptor was taken from a man aged 50-60 years who received an inactivated influenza vaccine. Source: PBMCs from blood, taken roughly 48 days after vaccination. The J gene is TRBJ2-1, the V gene TRBV18; D remains ambiguous. For the CDR3, the DNA is TGTGCCAGCTCACCAGGCGTGGCTTCCAATGAGCAGTTCTTC. Translated, it gives CASSPGVASNEQFF.